This T cell receptor beta chain is drawn from a study of tumor-infiltrating lymphocytes in localized non-small cell lung cancer. The overall study: The cohort mixed smokers and never-smokers, several histologies, and some post-neoadjuvant-chemotherapy samples. Study results and caveats: Compared with uninvolved lung, tumors showed higher T cell infiltration by TCRbeta sequencing. Different pieces of the same tissue went to different assays, confounding technical variation with intratumor heterogeneity.

Trimming removed 0 bases at V and 2 bases at J, with 13 bases between. This CDR3 is 15 amino acids long. From germline, CDR1 is GTSNPN and CDR2 SVGIG (reference sequence). This clone was observed a handful of times. Its antigen is undetermined. Produced via immunoSEQ multiplex PCR; TCRdb's table is partial and in-frame only. The profile covers 6,000 to 9,000 clones, with roughly 70% appearing a single time and approximately 12% taken by the ten largest. Sequencing used lung tumor tissue. V and J are TRBV30 and TRBJ1-1; D unresolved. The sequence derives from a human donor with non-small cell lung cancer. The CDR3 nucleotides are TGTGCCTGGAGTGTAGTGGGAGGAAGAAACACTGAAGCTTTCTTT. Protein sequence: CAWSVVGGRNTEAFF.